This TCR beta chain was found in a study of tumor-infiltrating lymphocytes in oesophageal squamous cell carcinoma. The count of this clonotype is one. MiXCR, run by TCRdb on the PCR reads, gives a single entry per CDR3 protein. The data show approximately 9,500 distinct CDR3 sequences, approximately 59% seen once. J gave up 5 bases and V 5 bases, and 16 bases lay outside the gene matches. The CDR3 covers 17 residues. Germline loops: CDR1 SGHVS, CDR2 FNYEAQ. The receptor comes from a female donor with esophageal squamous cell carcinoma. The sequenced sample consisted of esophageal tumor tissue. J is TRBJ2-7 and V is TRBV7-6; 9 bases fit TRBD1. The CDR3 DNA is TGTGCCAGCAGCGCCCCGATGGGACAGGGCCTCGGCGACGAGCAGTACTTC. Encoded protein: CASSAPMGQGLGDEQYF.